These T cell receptor beta chains were read from a single sample in a study of blood T cells in healthy people across ages. TCRdb analysed the 5' RACE reads with MiXCR anew, one entry per CDR3 protein. The sample holds about 1 million distinct CDR3 sequences, around 45% seen once. Source material: blood. The receptors stem from a woman aged 60-70 years in good health. Both conserved end residues are part of each CDR3. Each record gives: J gene, V gene, CDR3 protein.

j_call: TRBJ2-2; v_call: TRBV7-6; cdr3_aa: CASNPTGVAGELFF
j_call: TRBJ2-3; v_call: TRBV4-1; cdr3_aa: CTSSQEPSGGSTDTQYF
j_call: TRBJ2-1; v_call: TRBV24-1; cdr3_aa: CATSDPLAGGFSDEQFF
j_call: TRBJ1-1; v_call: TRBV6-1; cdr3_aa: CASSEEGGTEAFF
j_call: TRBJ2-7; v_call: TRBV20-1; cdr3_aa: CSAGTSGFREQYF
j_call: TRBJ2-5; v_call: TRBV11-1; cdr3_aa: CASSFSSGRGEQYF
j_call: TRBJ1-5; v_call: TRBV16; cdr3_aa: CASSQGLGQGNQPQHF
j_call: TRBJ1-1; v_call: TRBV10-3; cdr3_aa: CAISESPIYGAFF
j_call: TRBJ2-7; v_call: TRBV6-5; cdr3_aa: CASSGTVSSYEQYF
j_call: TRBJ1-5; v_call: TRBV6-2/TRBV6-3; cdr3_aa: CASSYGLWGSNQPQHF
j_call: TRBJ2-5; v_call: TRBV12-3/TRBV12-4; cdr3_aa: CANSLRVGTQYF
j_call: TRBJ2-1; v_call: TRBV3-1; cdr3_aa: CASSQVHLGREQFF
j_call: TRBJ1-6; v_call: TRBV7-9; cdr3_aa: CASSFYGTESPLHF
j_call: TRBJ2-7; v_call: TRBV27; cdr3_aa: CASRASGSRNEQYF
j_call: TRBJ2-5; v_call: TRBV5-1; cdr3_aa: CASSQDREWQETQYF
j_call: TRBJ2-3; v_call: TRBV20-1; cdr3_aa: CSARLAGGPGDTQYF
j_call: TRBJ2-3; v_call: TRBV29-1; cdr3_aa: CSVGSAGTDTQYF
j_call: TRBJ2-7; v_call: TRBV4-2; cdr3_aa: CASSQGASSYEQYF
j_call: TRBJ2-7; v_call: TRBV7-2; cdr3_aa: CASSQAPTRRNYEQYF
j_call: TRBJ1-1; v_call: TRBV14; cdr3_aa: CASSQRRDTEAFF
j_call: NA; v_call: TRBV20-1; cdr3_aa: CSARDEKDLAQETQYF
j_call: TRBJ1-4; v_call: TRBV20-1; cdr3_aa: CSARSHSEEWAKLFF
j_call: TRBJ2-5; v_call: TRBV15; cdr3_aa: CATHSRTSQETQYF
j_call: TRBJ2-1; v_call: TRBV5-1; cdr3_aa: CASSFQAYNEQFF
j_call: TRBJ2-6; v_call: TRBV7-9; cdr3_aa: CASSSYRTGANVLTF
j_call: TRBJ2-5; v_call: TRBV20-1; cdr3_aa: CSSRREPVTETQYF
j_call: TRBJ2-4; v_call: TRBV20-1; cdr3_aa: CSARDVVRGGLSPNIQYF
j_call: TRBJ2-1; v_call: TRBV6-5; cdr3_aa: CASSSAEVGNEQFF
j_call: TRBJ2-7; v_call: TRBV28; cdr3_aa: CATLSGVSYEQYF
j_call: NA; v_call: TRBV10-2; cdr3_aa: CASSDRRRPNEQYF
j_call: TRBJ2-3; v_call: TRBV5-1; cdr3_aa: CASSFYFSLAGRNTDTQYF
j_call: TRBJ2-6; v_call: TRBV5-6; cdr3_aa: CASSFRVLSAGANVLTF
j_call: TRBJ1-4; v_call: TRBV15; cdr3_aa: CATSRAGTGDATNEKLFF
j_call: TRBJ2-3; v_call: TRBV7-9; cdr3_aa: CASSPPPAPGQVADTQYF
j_call: TRBJ1-1; v_call: TRBV12-3/TRBV12-4; cdr3_aa: CASSFVGGWTEAFF
j_call: TRBJ2-1; v_call: TRBV6-5; cdr3_aa: CASRLAASYNEQFF
j_call: TRBJ2-7; v_call: TRBV10-3; cdr3_aa: CAISEATSSYEQYF
j_call: TRBJ2-4; v_call: TRBV28; cdr3_aa: CASSAVTEGKNIQYF
j_call: NA; v_call: TRBV4-1; cdr3_aa: CASSQAHRVPYEQYF
j_call: TRBJ2-3; v_call: TRBV25-1; cdr3_aa: CAIHPAGDTQYF
j_call: TRBJ2-7; v_call: TRBV6-6; cdr3_aa: CASSGGESSGFSYEQYF
j_call: TRBJ2-4; v_call: TRBV19; cdr3_aa: CASTQRGQGSNIQYF
j_call: NA; v_call: TRBV5-1; cdr3_aa: CASSPGTLLANYEQYF
j_call: TRBJ2-5; v_call: TRBV28; cdr3_aa: CASYAPGTGETQYF
j_call: TRBJ2-7; v_call: TRBV29-1; cdr3_aa: CSVGVDSSYEQYF
j_call: TRBJ2-7; v_call: TRBV6-6; cdr3_aa: CASSWLAGESNEQYF
j_call: TRBJ1-2; v_call: TRBV6-1; cdr3_aa: CASSTSRRRREREYGYTF
j_call: TRBJ2-7; v_call: TRBV7-2; cdr3_aa: CASSSGLVTYEQYF
j_call: NA; v_call: TRBV9; cdr3_aa: CASSIRLAGHEQYF
j_call: TRBJ2-1; v_call: TRBV7-9; cdr3_aa: CASSLPGLAGEGSYNEQFF
j_call: TRBJ2-5; v_call: TRBV27; cdr3_aa: CASSLDRGEETQYF
j_call: TRBJ2-3; v_call: TRBV20-1; cdr3_aa: CSARDNGDAQYF
j_call: TRBJ2-1; v_call: TRBV24-1; cdr3_aa: CATSLGSGKSVKDNEQFF
j_call: TRBJ2-6; v_call: TRBV6-1; cdr3_aa: CASTNQRTVSGANVLTF
j_call: TRBJ2-4; v_call: TRBV20-1; cdr3_aa: CSARVLGTNLGEQYF